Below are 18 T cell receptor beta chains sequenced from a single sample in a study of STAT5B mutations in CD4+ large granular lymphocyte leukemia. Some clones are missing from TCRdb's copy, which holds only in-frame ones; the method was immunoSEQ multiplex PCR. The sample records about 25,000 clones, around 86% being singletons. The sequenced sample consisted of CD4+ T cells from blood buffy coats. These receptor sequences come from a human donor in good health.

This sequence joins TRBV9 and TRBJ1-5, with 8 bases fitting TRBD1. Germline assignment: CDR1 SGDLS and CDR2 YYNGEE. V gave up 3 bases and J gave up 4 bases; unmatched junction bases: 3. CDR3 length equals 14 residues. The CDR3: CASSATGGNQPQHF. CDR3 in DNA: TGTGCCAGCAGCGCCACAGGGGGGAATCAGCCCCAGCATTTT.

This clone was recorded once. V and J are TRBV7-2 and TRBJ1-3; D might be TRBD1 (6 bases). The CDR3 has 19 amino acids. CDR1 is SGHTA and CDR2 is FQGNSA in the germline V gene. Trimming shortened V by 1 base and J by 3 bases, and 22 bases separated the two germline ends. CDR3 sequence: CASSLEVVLDSLFGNTIYF. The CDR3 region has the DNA TGTGCCAGCAGCTTAGAGGTAGTGCTGGACAGTCTTTTTGGAAACACCATATATTTT.

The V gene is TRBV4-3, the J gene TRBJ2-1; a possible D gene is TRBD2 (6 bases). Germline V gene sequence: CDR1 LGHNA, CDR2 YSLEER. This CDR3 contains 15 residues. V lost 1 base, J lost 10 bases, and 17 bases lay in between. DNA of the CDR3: TGCGCCAGCAGCCAAGTACTCCTGACTAGTTCCGAGCAGTTCTTC. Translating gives CASSQVLLTSSEQFF.

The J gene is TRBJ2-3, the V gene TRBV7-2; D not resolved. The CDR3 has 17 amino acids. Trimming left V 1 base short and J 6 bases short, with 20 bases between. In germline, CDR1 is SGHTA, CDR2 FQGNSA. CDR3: CASSLVRQFHVPDTQYF. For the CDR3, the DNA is TGTGCCAGCAGCTTAGTGCGGCAGTTCCATGTTCCGGATACGCAGTATTTT.

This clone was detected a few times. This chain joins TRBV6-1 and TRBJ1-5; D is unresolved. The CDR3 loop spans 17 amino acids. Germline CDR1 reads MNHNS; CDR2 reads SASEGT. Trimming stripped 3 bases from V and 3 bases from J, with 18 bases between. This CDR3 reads CASSEGAGRGLNQPQHF. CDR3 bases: TGTGCCAGCAGTGAGGGTGCTGGGCGGGGTCTCAATCAGCCCCAGCATTTT.

In DNA form, the CDR3 reads TGTGCCAGCAGCTTAGCGTTGGGGACATCCAAAAACATTCAGTACTTC. This codes for CASSLALGTSKNIQYF. The chain is built from TRBV7-9 and TRBJ2-4, with D possibly matching TRBD1 (6 bases). V gave up 0 bases and J gave up 2 bases, with 11 bases separating them. Germline-derived CDR1 and CDR2 are SEHNR and FQNEAQ (reference sequence). The CDR3 is made up of 16 amino acids.

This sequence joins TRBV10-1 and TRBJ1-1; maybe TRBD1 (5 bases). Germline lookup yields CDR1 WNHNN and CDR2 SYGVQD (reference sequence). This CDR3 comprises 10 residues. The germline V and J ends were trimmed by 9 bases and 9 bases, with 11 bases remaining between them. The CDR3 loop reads CARDNRKAFF. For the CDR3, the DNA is TGCGCCAGGGACAATCGGAAAGCTTTCTTT.

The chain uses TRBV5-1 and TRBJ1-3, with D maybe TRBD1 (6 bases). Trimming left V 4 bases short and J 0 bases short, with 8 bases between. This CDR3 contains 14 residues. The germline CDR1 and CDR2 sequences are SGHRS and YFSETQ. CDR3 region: CASSLDSSGNTIYF. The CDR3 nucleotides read TGCGCCAGCAGCCTGGACAGCTCTGGAAACACCATATATTTT.

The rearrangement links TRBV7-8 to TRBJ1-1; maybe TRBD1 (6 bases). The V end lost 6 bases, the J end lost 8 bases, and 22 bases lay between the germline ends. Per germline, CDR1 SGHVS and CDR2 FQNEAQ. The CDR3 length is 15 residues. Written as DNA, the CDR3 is TGTGCCAGCAGACCTAGGGGGGGACAAGGAGGGGAAGCTTTCTTT. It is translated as CASRPRGGQGGEAFF.

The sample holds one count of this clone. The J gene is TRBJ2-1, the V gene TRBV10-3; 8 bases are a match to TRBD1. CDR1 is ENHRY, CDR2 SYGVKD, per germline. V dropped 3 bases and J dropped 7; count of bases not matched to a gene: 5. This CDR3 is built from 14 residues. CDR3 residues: CAISEGQGLNEQFF. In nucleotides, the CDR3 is TGTGCCATCAGTGAAGGACAGGGTTTGAATGAGCAGTTCTTC.

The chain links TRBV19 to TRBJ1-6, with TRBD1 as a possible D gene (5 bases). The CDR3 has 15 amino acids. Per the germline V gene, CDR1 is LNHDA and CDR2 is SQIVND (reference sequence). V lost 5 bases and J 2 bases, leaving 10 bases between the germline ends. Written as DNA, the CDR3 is TGTGCCAGTAGTCCGCAGGGACCCTATAATTCACCCCTCCACTTT. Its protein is CASSPQGPYNSPLHF.

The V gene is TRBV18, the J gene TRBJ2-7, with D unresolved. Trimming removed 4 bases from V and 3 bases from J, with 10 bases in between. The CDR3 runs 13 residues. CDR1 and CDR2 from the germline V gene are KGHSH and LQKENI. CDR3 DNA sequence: TGTGCCAGCTCACGTGCACGAAGCTACGAGCAGTACGTC. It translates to CASSRARSYEQYV.

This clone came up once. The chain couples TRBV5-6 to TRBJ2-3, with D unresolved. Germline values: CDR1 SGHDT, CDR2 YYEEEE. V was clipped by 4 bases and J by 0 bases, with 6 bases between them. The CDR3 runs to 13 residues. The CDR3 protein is CASSPLSTDTQYF. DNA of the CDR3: TGTGCCAGCAGCCCGCTCAGCACAGATACGCAGTATTTT.

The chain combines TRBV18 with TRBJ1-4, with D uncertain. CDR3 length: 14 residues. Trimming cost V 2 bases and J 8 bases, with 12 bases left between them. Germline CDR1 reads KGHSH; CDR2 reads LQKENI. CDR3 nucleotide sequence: TGTGCCAGCTCACCAAACGAATCCCCGGAAAAACTGTTTTTT. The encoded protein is CASSPNESPEKLFF.

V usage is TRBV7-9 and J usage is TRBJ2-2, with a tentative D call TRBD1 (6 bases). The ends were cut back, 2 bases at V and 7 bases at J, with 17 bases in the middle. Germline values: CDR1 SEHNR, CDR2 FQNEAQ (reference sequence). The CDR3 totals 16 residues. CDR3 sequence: CASSLITGMGVGELFF. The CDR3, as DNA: TGTGCCAGCAGCTTAATCACAGGGATGGGGGTCGGGGAGCTGTTTTTT.

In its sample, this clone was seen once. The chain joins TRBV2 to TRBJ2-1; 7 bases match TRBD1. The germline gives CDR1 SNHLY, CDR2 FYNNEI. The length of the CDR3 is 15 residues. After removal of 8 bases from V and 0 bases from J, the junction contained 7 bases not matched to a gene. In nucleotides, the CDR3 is TGTGCCAGCGGCAGGGGGTCCAGCTCCTACAATGAGCAGTTCTTC. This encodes CASGRGSSSYNEQFF.

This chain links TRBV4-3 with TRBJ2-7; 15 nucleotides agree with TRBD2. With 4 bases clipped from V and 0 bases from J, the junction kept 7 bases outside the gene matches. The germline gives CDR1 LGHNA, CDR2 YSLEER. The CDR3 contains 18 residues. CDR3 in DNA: TGCGCCAGCAGCCCCCAGGGACTAGCGGGAGGAACCTCCTACGAGCAGTACTTC. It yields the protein CASSPQGLAGGTSYEQYF.

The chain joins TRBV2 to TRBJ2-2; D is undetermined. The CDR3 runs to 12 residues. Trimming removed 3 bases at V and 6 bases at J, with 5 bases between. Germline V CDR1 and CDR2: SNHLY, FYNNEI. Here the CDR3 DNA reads TGTGCCAGCAGTGAGCGGTCCGGGGAGCTGTTTTTT. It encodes CASSERSGELFF.